The rows below give T cell receptor beta chains drawn from one sample of a study of untreated major depressive disorder. Generated by immunoSEQ multiplex PCR, the TCRdb table keeps only in-frame clones and is missing some. The repertoire includes 15,000 to 20,000 clones, 85% of them detected once, and approximately 0.86% sits in the top ten. Material for sequencing was CD4+ T cells from PBMCs. All receptors derive from a young woman in good health. Each CDR3 is given with its conserved first and last residue. A D gene is named only where the DNA matches it firmly. Size is stated for part of the rows, as once, few or many counts, or as a class when the clone is expanded.

cdr3_aa	cdr3_nt	v_call	clone_size	d_call	j_call
CASKSRDWEETQYF	TGTGCCAGCAAATCCCGGGATTGGGAGGAGACCCAGTACTTC	TRBV2	once	NA	TRBJ2-5
CASTSSLEWEQYF	TGTGCCAGCACCAGCTCACTAGAATGGGAGCAGTACTTC	TRBV2	medium-sized	NA	TRBJ2-7
CASSVVSDTQYF	TGTGCCAGCAGCGTAGTGTCAGATACGCAGTATTTT	TRBV9	once	NA	TRBJ2-3
CASSEGGSSGANVLTF	TGTGCCAGCAGTGAAGGTGGGAGCTCTGGGGCCAACGTCCTGACTTTC	TRBV25-1	NA	NA	TRBJ2-6
CASSLTTDTQYF	TGCGCCAGCAGCTTGACCACAGATACGCAGTATTTT	TRBV5-1	NA	NA	TRBJ2-3
CASSGDRGYNEQFF	TGCGCCAGCAGCGGGGACAGGGGTTACAATGAGCAGTTCTTC	TRBV5-1	NA	TRBD1	TRBJ2-1
CASSVAGAAGNTIYF	TGTGCCAGCAGCGTAGCAGGGGCCGCTGGAAACACCATATATTTT	TRBV13	NA	NA	TRBJ1-3
CASKPSQGIHGYTF	TGTGCCAGCAAACCCAGCCAGGGGATTCATGGCTACACCTTC	TRBV2	NA	NA	TRBJ1-2
CASSFGLAETQYF	TGTGCCAGCAGCTTCGGACTAGCGGAGACCCAGTACTTC	TRBV7-3	once	TRBD2	TRBJ2-5
CASSSSRGSYEQYF	TGTGCCAGCAGCTCCAGCAGGGGGTCCTACGAGCAGTACTTC	TRBV11-2	NA	TRBD1	TRBJ2-7
CASIFSGLAGYEQYF	TGTGCCAGCATATTTTCGGGACTAGCGGGTTACGAGCAGTACTTC	TRBV6-1	NA	TRBD2	TRBJ2-7
CASSGRTSDSNEQFF	TGTGCCAGCAGCGGGCGGACTAGCGATTCCAATGAGCAGTTCTTC	TRBV7-9	NA	TRBD2	TRBJ2-1
CASSLRNSNGFF	TGTGCCAGCAGTTTACGGAACTCAAACGGGTTCTTC	TRBV28	once	NA	TRBJ2-1
CASSRTSGTVLQYF	TGCGCCAGCAGCAGGACTAGCGGGACTGTTTTGCAGTACTTC	TRBV5-1	few	TRBD2	TRBJ2-7
CASSPGQGLEAFF	TGTGCCAGCAGCCCGGGACAGGGCCTTGAAGCTTTCTTT	TRBV7-3	NA	TRBD1	TRBJ1-1
CASSLLADSYEQYF	TGCGCCAGCAGTCTACTAGCGGACTCCTACGAGCAGTACTTC	TRBV5-1	NA	TRBD2	TRBJ2-7
CSATNYGYTF	TGCAGTGCTACAAACTATGGCTACACCTTC	TRBV20-1	few	NA	TRBJ1-2
CASRVRQGISHEQYF	TGTGCCAGCAGGGTTCGACAGGGTATTTCCCACGAGCAGTACTTC	TRBV6-1	NA	TRBD1	TRBJ2-7
CASSEYAEAFF	TGTGCCAGCAGTGAATATGCTGAAGCTTTCTTT	TRBV2	NA	NA	TRBJ1-1
CASSPDVRNEQFF	TGTGCCAGCAGCCCGGACGTTCGCAATGAGCAGTTCTTC	TRBV7-3	NA	NA	TRBJ2-1
CASSPTWTEPYGYTF	TGTGCCAGCAGCCCGACCTGGACAGAACCCTATGGCTACACCTTC	TRBV5-4	NA	NA	TRBJ1-2
CASSLTGGNTEAFF	TGTGCCAGCAGCTTAACGGGGGGTAACACTGAAGCTTTCTTT	TRBV7-3	NA	NA	TRBJ1-1
CASSLFASGSTYNEQFF	TGTGCCAGCAGCTTATTCGCCAGCGGGAGCACCTACAATGAGCAGTTCTTC	TRBV7-2	NA	TRBD2	TRBJ2-1
CASSLSRDSSLHF	TGTGCCAGCAGCTTGTCGCGGGACAGTTCCCTCCACTTT	TRBV7-8	NA	TRBD1	TRBJ1-6